What follows is one T cell receptor beta chain and its context. Its cognate antigen has yet to be identified. There are no base qualities to consult, and no much larger clone falls within one base. The data belong to a study of control samples from healthy donors and cancer patients (TCRdb year 2020). V loses 0 bases of germline sequence and J loses 1 base, and the interval between the two ends is 13 bases. Its CDR3 holds 17 amino acids, cysteine through phenylalanine. Only CDR3 DNA remains: 51 bases, in frame from the first base. From the germline V gene, CDR1 is LGHNA and CDR2 is YNFKEQ. The receptor library was made with the immunoSEQ multiplex PCR assay. TCRdb stores this immuneACCESS table with in-frame sequences only. Part of the clones is absent; in the studies checked, under half of the shortfall reflects unresolved V genes, and no reason is known for the rest. A total of around 140,000 clones appear in this sample, 92% of them only once. The ten most abundant clones make up less than 7% of the sample.

The sample consisted of blood. This TCR derives from a young man in good health. The rearrangement combines TRBV4-2 with TRBJ1-5; the D region possibly corresponds to TRBD1 (5 bases align). The base sequence is TGTGCCAGCAGCCAAGAGGACATCAGTAAGAGCAATCAGCCCCAGCATTTT. This yields the protein CASSQEDISKSNQPQHF.